These 31 T cell receptor beta chains were sequenced from one sample in a study of shared clonotypes between healthy human individuals. The naive CD8 subset, CD45RO-negative cells positively selected for CCR7, excluded terminally differentiated effector memory CD45RA+ cells. The protocol was immunoSEQ multiplex PCR, while the TCRdb copy is restricted to in-frame clones and leaves out a portion. This table holds about 1,900,000 clones, just under 95% found once. Material for sequencing was naive CD8+ T cells sorted from blood. These TCRs come from a man younger than 35 in good health.

A single count supports this clone. The chain carries TRBV5-6 and TRBJ2-7; TRBD1 matches at 9 bases. The CDR3 covers 15 residues. The germline V gene encodes CDR1 SGHDT and CDR2 YYEEEE. Losses at the gene ends were 2 bases for V and 5 bases for J; bases not matched to a gene: 8. This CDR3 reads CASSFYTGGADEQYF. As DNA, the CDR3 is TGTGCCAGCAGCTTCTACACAGGGGGCGCGGACGAGCAGTACTTC. The full variable domain, in which reference TRBV5-6 and TRBJ2-7 provide the parts outside the CDR3, is DAGVTQSPTHLIKTRGQQVTLRCSPKSGHDTVSWYQQALGQGPQFIFQYYEEEERQRGNFPDRFSGHQFPNYSSELNVNALLLGDSALYLCASSFYTGGADEQYFGPGTRLTVT.

In this sample, this clone turned up a few times. This chain connects TRBV9 to TRBJ1-1; D gene uncertain. Deletions cut 4 bases from V and 9 bases from J, with 19 bases between. This CDR3 comprises 14 residues. Germline V gives CDR1 SGDLS, CDR2 YYNGEE. The CDR3 DNA follows: TGTGCCAGCAGCCCCGGGGTGGCCTTGCGTAAAGCTTTCTTT. Amino acid sequence: CASSPGVALRKAFF.

This chain joins TRBV13 and TRBJ2-1, with 10 bases matching TRBD2. V lost 6 bases, J lost 6 bases, and 8 bases stayed unmatched. This CDR3 spans 15 amino acids. CDR1 and CDR2 (germline): PRHDT, FYEKMQ (reference sequence). The chain's CDR3 is CASRVTSGERNEQFF. CDR3 coding DNA: TGTGCCAGCAGGGTTACTAGCGGGGAACGCAATGAGCAGTTCTTC. Together with reference TRBV13 and TRBJ2-1, the CDR3 gives the full variable domain: AAGVIQSPRHLIKEKRETATLKCYPIPRHDTVYWYQQGPGQDPQFLISFYEKMQSDKGSIPDRFSAQQFSDYHSELNMSSLELGDSALYFCASRVTSGERNEQFFGPGTRLTVL.

The chain carries TRBV15 and TRBJ2-3; 7 bases fit TRBD1. CDR1 and CDR2 (germline): LNHNV, YYDKDF (reference sequence). The V gene end was trimmed by 3 bases and the J gene end by 1 base; junction bases not matched to a gene: 4. The CDR3 spans 15 residues. Here the CDR3 DNA reads TGTGCCACCAGCAGCGAAGGGGGCGGCACAGATACGCAGTATTTT. Encoded protein: CATSSEGGGTDTQYF.

V usage is TRBV2 and J usage is TRBJ2-1; 9 nucleotides align to TRBD2. The length of the CDR3 is 14 residues. Germline V gene lookup returns CDR1 SNHLY and CDR2 FYNNEI. Germline trimming cut 4 bases from V and 2 bases from J; bases unmatched to any gene: 0. Here the CDR3 reads CASSASGTYNEQFF. For the CDR3, the DNA is TGTGCCAGCAGTGCTAGCGGGACCTACAATGAGCAGTTCTTC.

This clone was seen a single time. The rearrangement joins TRBV7-9 to TRBJ2-1; D is perhaps TRBD1 (6 bases). Germline V gene lookup returns CDR1 SEHNR and CDR2 FQNEAQ (reference sequence). The CDR3 has 13 amino acids. V lost 5 bases, J lost 8 bases, and 13 bases lay in between. CDR3 region: CASSETTGDEQFF. The CDR3 nucleotides are TGTGCCAGCAGCGAAACGACAGGTGATGAGCAGTTCTTC.

This sequence joins TRBV30 and TRBJ2-3, with 7 nucleotides matching TRBD1. Germline values: CDR1 GTSNPN, CDR2 SVGIG (reference sequence). The ends lost 8 bases at V and 2 bases at J; junction bases unmatched: 4. The CDR3 totals 12 residues. CDR3 nucleotides: TGTGCCCTCGGGACAGTCACAGATACGCAGTATTTT. It specifies CALGTVTDTQYF.

This chain uses TRBV19 with TRBJ1-2, with no clear D. Germline V lookup: CDR1 LNHDA, CDR2 SQIVND (reference sequence). The CDR3 has 16 amino acids. V lost 3 bases, J lost 0 bases, and 14 bases lay in between. This chain's CDR3 is CASSIAIGITNYGYTF. The CDR3 DNA reads TGTGCCAGTAGTATTGCGATTGGAATTACTAACTATGGCTACACCTTC.

The J gene is TRBJ2-2, the V gene TRBV29-1; D might be TRBD2 (6 bases). The V gene lost 1 base and the J gene lost 6 bases, with 15 bases spanning the gap. This CDR3 is 15 amino acids long. Germline-derived CDR1 and CDR2 are SQVTM and ANQGSEA. CDR3: CSVEGGVAAAGELFF. The CDR3 bases are TGCAGCGTTGAAGGGGGGGTAGCGGCTGCCGGGGAGCTGTTTTTT.

The V call is TRBV2, the J call TRBJ2-7; tentatively, D is TRBD1 (5 bases). V was trimmed by 0 bases and J by 2 bases, leaving 8 bases between them. The CDR3 runs to 14 residues. Germline-derived CDR1 and CDR2 are SNHLY and FYNNEI. In DNA, the CDR3 is TGTGCCAGCAGTGAAGCTTGGGGCCCCTACGAGCAGTACTTC. This codes for CASSEAWGPYEQYF. Supplemented by reference TRBV2 and TRBJ2-7, the full variable domain reads EPEVTQTPSHQVTQMGQEVILRCVPISNHLYFYWYRQILGQKVEFLVSFYNNEISEKSEIFDDQFSVERPDGSNFTLKIRSTKLEDSAMYFCASSEAWGPYEQYFGPGTRLTVT.

The V and J genes are TRBV9 and TRBJ2-2; TRBD2 matches at 11 bases. The CDR3 consists of 18 residues. V shed 4 bases, J shed 1 base, and the junction held 9 bases outside the gene matches. The germline V gene encodes CDR1 SGDLS and CDR2 YYNGEE. CDR3 sequence (DNA): TGTGCCAGCAGCTCAAGCCCCGGGACTAGCGGGAACACCGGGGAGCTGTTTTTT. It yields the protein CASSSSPGTSGNTGELFF.

The chain combines TRBV19 with TRBJ1-1; D is uncertain. The CDR3 consists of 13 residues. The V and J ends lost 2 bases and 5 bases respectively, with 9 bases between them. The V gene's germline CDR1 is LNHDA and CDR2 SQIVND (reference sequence). In DNA, the CDR3 is TGTGCCAGTAGTATATTCGGTAGTACTGAAGCTTTCTTT. Translation: CASSIFGSTEAFF.

The chain combines TRBV6-6 with TRBJ2-3; 13 bases line up with TRBD2. J gave up 5 bases and V 2 bases, and 4 bases lay outside the gene matches. The CDR3 sequence is 16 residues long. CDR1 is MNHNY and CDR2 is SVGAGI in the germline V gene (reference sequence). In DNA form, the CDR3 reads TGTGCCAGCAGTTACCTACTAGCGGGGGGGGGAGATACGCAGTATTTT. It translates to CASSYLLAGGGDTQYF.

J is TRBJ1-1 and V is TRBV5-1, with D uncertain. The germline V gene has CDR1 SGHRS and CDR2 YFSETQ. There are 14 residues in the CDR3. V gave up 4 bases and J gave up 3 bases, with 13 bases separating them. CDR3 protein: CASSQQGLDTEAFF. CDR3 coding DNA: TGCGCCAGCAGCCAACAAGGGCTGGACACTGAAGCTTTCTTT.

The chain has TRBV7-9 and TRBJ2-7, with D perhaps TRBD1 or TRBD2 (5 bases each). This CDR3 has 13 amino acids. Germline assignment: CDR1 SEHNR and CDR2 FQNEAQ (reference sequence). Trimming removed 4 bases from V and 3 bases from J, with 10 bases in between. CDR3: CASSSGPDYEQYF. Here the CDR3 DNA reads TGTGCCAGCAGCTCGGGACCGGACTACGAGCAGTACTTC.

This clone was counted a single time. This sample includes further DNA sequences coding for the same CDR3. The gene calls are TRBV11-2 and TRBJ1-4; no definite D call. This CDR3 is built from 11 residues. From germline, CDR1 is SGHAT and CDR2 FQNNGV. Trimming shortened V by 3 bases and J by 7 bases, and 3 bases separated the two germline ends. The DNA for the CDR3 is TGTGCCAGCAGCTTTGGTGAAAAACTGTTTTTT. Its protein product is CASSFGEKLFF.

V usage is TRBV2 and J usage is TRBJ2-3, with D uncertain. With 10 bases removed from V and 1 base from J, the gap between germline ends came to 18 bases. The CDR3 covers 15 residues. Germline CDR1 SNHLY, CDR2 FYNNEI. As DNA, the CDR3 is TGTGCCAACGATTTCGCGAGAGTGGGCACAGATACGCAGTATTTT. Translating gives CANDFARVGTDTQYF.

This chain connects TRBV4-1 to TRBJ1-4, with 7 bases aligning to TRBD1. Germline loops: CDR1 MGHRA, CDR2 YSYEKL. This CDR3 has 16 residues. Trimming at V came to 0 bases and at J to 4 bases, leaving 5 bases not matched to a gene. Written as DNA, the CDR3 is TGCGCCAGCAGCCAAGATCGGGCAGGGGGTAATGAAAAACTGTTTTTT. Amino acids: CASSQDRAGGNEKLFF.

The chain couples TRBV5-4 to TRBJ1-3; D is undetermined. V lost 0 bases to trimming and J lost 4 bases, with 11 bases between them. Germline V gene data show CDR1 as SGHNT and CDR2 as YYREEE (reference sequence). The CDR3 extends over 15 amino acids. CDR3 DNA sequence: TGTGCCAGCAGCTTGGATCGGGGATTCGGAAACACCATATATTTT. Amino acids: CASSLDRGFGNTIYF.

The rearrangement joins TRBV4-2 to TRBJ2-2; tentatively, D is TRBD2 (5 bases). This CDR3 region has 15 residues. V dropped 1 base and J dropped 4 bases, with 10 bases sitting between them. Germline CDR1 LGHNA, CDR2 YNFKEQ. The CDR3 loop is CASSQGSGVTGELFF. In nucleotides, the CDR3 is TGTGCCAGCAGCCAAGGATCCGGGGTCACCGGGGAGCTGTTTTTT.

The chain joins TRBV29-1 to TRBJ2-7; no clear D gene. Germline V gene sequence: CDR1 SQVTM, CDR2 ANQGSEA. V lost 6 bases and J lost 0, with 6 bases in between. The CDR3 totals 11 residues. Here the CDR3 reads CSVTDSYEQYF. CDR3 nucleotide sequence: TGCAGCGTAACAGACTCCTACGAGCAGTACTTC.

The chain couples TRBV2 to TRBJ1-4; tentatively, D is TRBD1 (6 bases). Trimming shortened V by 4 bases and J by 5 bases, and 11 bases separated the two germline ends. This CDR3 region has 14 residues. Looked up from germline, CDR1 is SNHLY and CDR2 is FYNNEI. Written as DNA, the CDR3 is TGTGCCAGCAGTGGTGGACAGTTGAATGAAAAACTGTTTTTT. Its protein is CASSGGQLNEKLFF.

This clone occurred once. The chain links TRBV5-4 to TRBJ2-7, with D perhaps matching TRBD1 (6 bases). The CDR3 sequence is 15 residues long. Germline CDR1 is SGHNT and CDR2 is YYREEE (reference sequence). V shed 4 bases and J shed 6 bases, with 20 bases lying between them. CDR3 protein: CASSVDSLGFSEQYF. The DNA of the CDR3 is TGTGCCAGCAGCGTGGACAGTCTCGGGTTCTCCGAGCAGTACTTC.

The rearrangement joins TRBV9 to TRBJ2-5, with D unclear. Germline V gene sequence: CDR1 SGDLS, CDR2 YYNGEE. The length of the CDR3 is 15 residues. The germline V and J ends were trimmed by 0 bases and 1 base, with 10 bases remaining between them. The DNA of the CDR3 is TGTGCCAGCAGCGTAGGGGGTAGGTTCCAAGAGACCCAGTACTTC. It translates to CASSVGGRFQETQYF.

This clone was seen only once. The chain combines TRBV4-2 with TRBJ2-1; 8 bases fit TRBD1. Trimming removed 1 base from V and 8 bases from J; junction bases left unmatched: 4. CDR1 and CDR2 from the germline V gene are LGHNA and YNFKEQ. The CDR3 has 14 residues. The CDR3 nucleotides read TGTGCCAGCAGCCAAGTGGGACAGGTCTATGAGCAGTTCTTC. Amino acids: CASSQVGQVYEQFF.

The rearrangement uses TRBV28 and TRBJ2-1, with TRBD1 identical over 8 bases. Germline loops: CDR1 MDHEN, CDR2 SYDVKM. J gave up 6 bases and V 3 bases, and 13 bases lay outside the gene matches. The CDR3 has 17 residues. The CDR3, as DNA: TGTGCCAGCAGTTTTTGGGGGACAGGCGTTATCTCCAATGAGCAGTTCTTC. Its translation is CASSFWGTGVISNEQFF.

The chain uses TRBV7-9 and TRBJ2-7; 7 bases are a match to TRBD1. Unmatched junction bases numbered 10, after V lost 4 bases and J lost 1 base. This CDR3 contains 16 residues. CDR1 is SEHNR, CDR2 FQNEAQ, per germline (reference sequence). CDR3 protein: CASSSPQGPRSYEQYF. The CDR3 bases are TGTGCCAGCAGCTCACCACAGGGGCCCCGTTCCTACGAGCAGTACTTC.

CDR3 sequence reads: CASSPRRGPTNEKLFF. As DNA, the CDR3 is TGTGCCAGCAGTCCCCGTAGGGGGCCAACTAATGAAAAACTGTTTTTT. This chain joins TRBV25-1 and TRBJ1-4; 7 positions match TRBD1. The CDR3 spans 16 residues. Trimming removed 5 bases from V and 0 bases from J; junction bases left unmatched: 6. Germline assignment: CDR1 MGHDK and CDR2 SYGVNS.

The chain has TRBV11-3 and TRBJ2-1; D gene uncertain. With 3 bases removed from V and 5 bases from J, the gap between germline ends came to 8 bases. The CDR3 spans 13 residues. The germline V gene encodes CDR1 SGHNT and CDR2 YENEEA. The CDR3 DNA reads as TGTGCCAGCAGCTTCACCTACGACAATGAGCAGTTCTTC. It codes for CASSFTYDNEQFF. Using reference TRBV11-3 and TRBJ2-1 for the parts outside the CDR3, the full variable domain is EAGVVQSPRYKIIEKKQPVAFWCNPISGHNTLYWYLQNLGQGPELLIRYENEEAVDDSQLPKDRFSAERLKGVDSTLKIQPAELGDSAVYLCASSFTYDNEQFFGPGTRLTVL.

In its sample, this clone was seen once. The rearrangement joins TRBV7-8 to TRBJ2-2, with TRBD2 matching 9 bases. V shed 0 bases and J 1 base; nucleotides not matched to a gene: 6. This CDR3 spans 18 amino acids. Germline V lookup: CDR1 SGHVS, CDR2 FQNEAQ. This CDR3 is CASSLAGGGRENTGELFF. CDR3 DNA: TGTGCCAGCAGCTTAGCGGGAGGCGGGAGGGAGAACACCGGGGAGCTGTTTTTT.

The rearrangement uses TRBV6-6 and TRBJ2-7, with D tentatively TRBD1 (6 bases). Germline CDR1 MNHNY, CDR2 SVGAGI (reference sequence). The CDR3 loop spans 16 amino acids. V lost 2 bases and J 2 bases, leaving 16 bases between the germline ends. CDR3 nucleotides: TGTGCCAGCAGTTACGGTTTACAGGGAGCGACCTACGAGCAGTACTTC. It specifies CASSYGLQGATYEQYF.